This TCR beta chain was documented in a study of T-cell reconstitution after alpha-beta-depleted transplantation in children. V lost 2 bases, J lost 4 bases, and 0 bases stayed unmatched. The CDR3 is made up of 14 amino acids. The V gene's germline CDR1 is MNHNS and CDR2 SASEGT. Preparation of the TCRbeta library involved a method that used unique molecular identifiers. One entry per CDR3 protein, called by TCRdb with MiXCR from the PCR reads. The data contain approximately 400,000 distinct CDR3 sequences, under 13% of them singletons. This clonotype showed up many times. This sequence originates from a human donor who donated a stem cell graft to a child with acute myeloid leukemia. This specimen consisted of PBMCs from the stem cell graft donor, obtained from the stem cell graft. This sequence joins TRBV6-1 and TRBJ2-3; TRBD2 matches 10 bases. Here the CDR3 reads CASSELAGADTQYF. The CDR3 DNA reads TGTGCCAGCAGTGAACTAGCGGGAGCAGATACGCAGTATTTT.